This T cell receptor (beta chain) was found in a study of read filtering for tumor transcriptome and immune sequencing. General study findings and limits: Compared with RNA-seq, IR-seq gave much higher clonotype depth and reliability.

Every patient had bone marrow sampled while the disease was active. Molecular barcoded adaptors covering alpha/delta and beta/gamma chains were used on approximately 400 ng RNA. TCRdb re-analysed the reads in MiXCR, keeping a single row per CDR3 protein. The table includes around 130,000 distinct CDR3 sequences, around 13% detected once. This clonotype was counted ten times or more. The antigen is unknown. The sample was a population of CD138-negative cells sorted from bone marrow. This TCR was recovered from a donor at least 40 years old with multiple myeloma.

CDR3 loop: CASASGETQYF. The CDR3 DNA sequence: TGTGCCAGCGCCTCCGGGGAGACCCAGTACTTC. The chain carries TRBV6-2 or TRBV6-3 and TRBJ2-5; D is uncertain. The CDR3 has 11 residues. V lost 8 bases and J lost 5, with 9 bases in between. The germline V gene encodes CDR1 MNHEY and CDR2 SVGEGT.